The clone carrying this T cell receptor (beta chain) was counted at least ten times. Its cognate antigen is unknown. As the library was built, unique molecular identifiers were attached to individual cDNA molecules. Each CDR3 protein gets one entry after TCRdb re-called the RACE reads with MiXCR. The data hold 44,000 or so distinct CDR3 sequences, with around 3.6% observed a single time. This record belongs to a study of human T cells and chemical hapten exposure. Across the study: Small volume differences among pooled libraries mainly caused per-sample TCR yield variation. Study results and caveats: Sensitizing with DPC caused no change in TCRs above 1 in 1000 frequency.

The time point denotes: healthy volunteer bleed at 6 weeks. Whole blood that had not been fractionated was the source of extracted total RNA. This CDR3 is 15 amino acids long. The ends were cut back, 2 bases at V and 0 bases at J, with 10 bases in the middle. CDR1 is SGHRS and CDR2 is YFSETQ in the germline V gene. This TCR derives from a human donor in good health. Some clones in this sample may be carry-over from other donors' samples. The chain employs TRBV5-1 and TRBJ2-3; D unclear. The sample taken for sequencing was whole blood. The CDR3 DNA follows: TGCGCCAGCAGCTTCGACCGAGATAGCACAGATACGCAGTATTTT. Its translation is CASSFDRDSTDTQYF. The full variable domain, its missing parts supplied by reference TRBV5-1 and TRBJ2-3, is KAGVTQTPRYLIKTRGQQVTLSCSPISGHRSVSWYQQTPGQGLQFLFEYFSETQRNKGNFPGRFSGRQFSNSRSEMNVSTLELGDSALYLCASSFDRDSTDTQYFGPGTRLTVL.